This T cell receptor beta chain is from a study of cytomegalovirus exposure and HLA in healthy donors. The study's findings and limits: Sequencing had likely introduced a cluster of highly shared sequence variants as an artifact. Published work reported that the classifier diagnosed cytomegalovirus status with high specificity and sensitivity.

This clone was counted between two and nine times. Its matching antigen is unknown. PCR primers comprised 60 Vbeta and 13 Jbeta primers. Sequencing used immunoSEQ multiplex PCR; TCRdb keeps in-frame clones, though not all of them. The sample gives 250,000 to 350,000 clones, 80% of which show up once; about 0.3% is in the top ten. Looked up from germline, CDR1 is SGDLS and CDR2 is YYNGEE. CDR3 length equals 12 residues. Trimming took 6 bases from V and 6 from J; bases not matched to a gene: 4. The receptor was derived from a girl aged 2 to 10 in good health and CMV-seronegative. The chain has TRBV9 and TRBJ1-2, with 8 bases matching TRBD1. The sequencing sample was made of PBMCs. CDR3 DNA sequence: TGTGCCAGCAAGGACAGGGTGGATGGCTACACCTTC. Translating gives CASKDRVDGYTF.